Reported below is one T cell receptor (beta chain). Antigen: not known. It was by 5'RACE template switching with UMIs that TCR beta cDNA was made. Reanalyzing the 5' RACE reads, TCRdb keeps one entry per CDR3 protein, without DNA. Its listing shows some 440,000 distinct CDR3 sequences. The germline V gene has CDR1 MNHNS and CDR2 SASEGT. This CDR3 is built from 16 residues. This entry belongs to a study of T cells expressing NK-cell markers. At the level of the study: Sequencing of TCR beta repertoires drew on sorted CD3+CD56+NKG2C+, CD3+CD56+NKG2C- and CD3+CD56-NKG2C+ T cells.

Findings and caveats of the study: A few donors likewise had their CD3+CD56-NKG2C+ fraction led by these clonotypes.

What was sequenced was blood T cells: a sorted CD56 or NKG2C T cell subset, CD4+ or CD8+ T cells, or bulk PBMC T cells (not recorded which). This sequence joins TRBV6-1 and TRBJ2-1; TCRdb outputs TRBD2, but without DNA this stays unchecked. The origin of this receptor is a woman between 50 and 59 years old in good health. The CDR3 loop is CASSEEVAGTYNEQFF.